This paragraph reports one TCR beta chain. Its target is unknown. The sample is drawn from a study of shared clonotypes between healthy human individuals. Across the study: The study enrolled a couple of women and three men aged 18 to 49.

Only in-frame clones appear in the TCRdb table, and some are missing; sequencing was by immunoSEQ multiplex PCR. Of some 530,000 clones in the sample, 81% are singletons; the top ten hold roughly 13%. Study-wide results and limits: Represented diversity (both genetic and exposure-history) was limited by the small number of donors.

The CDR3 spans 13 residues. V lost 3 bases and J lost 4, with 9 bases in between. Germline V gene lookup returns CDR1 MNHEY and CDR2 SMNVEV (reference sequence). V usage is TRBV27 and J usage is TRBJ2-5; D is unresolved. Sequences were obtained from PBMCs. This clonotype was sampled from a woman aged 35 to 49 in good health. Some clones in this sample may be carry-over from other donors' samples. The CDR3 loop reads CASSFSRTETQYF. The CDR3 DNA reads as TGTGCCAGCAGTTTTTCTAGAACAGAGACCCAGTACTTC.